The 20 T cell receptor beta chains reported below all come from one sample, sequenced in a study of neurological immune-mediated disorders. TCRdb processed the 5' RACE reads anew with MiXCR; each CDR3 protein has one entry. Among around 69,000 distinct CDR3 sequences listed, roughly a tenth were seen once. Time point here: longitudinal time-point 1 (baseline). Sequencing input: PBMCs. The receptors shown here come from a man aged 25 to 45 in good health.

This clonotype was seen a few times. The chain uses TRBV6-5 and TRBJ2-4; no firm D call. V gave up 5 bases and J gave up 4 bases, with 9 bases separating them. Germline-derived CDR1 and CDR2 are MNHEY and SVGAGI. There are 13 residues in the CDR3. CDR3 protein: CASSPFGKNIQYF. The CDR3 DNA reads TGTGCCAGCAGTCCCTTTGGGAAAAACATTCAGTACTTC.

The V gene is TRBV7-3, the J gene TRBJ2-1; 10 bases line up with TRBD1. Germline V lookup: CDR1 SGHTA, CDR2 FQGTGA. CDR3 length: 15 residues. Germline trimming cut 5 bases from V and 7 bases from J; bases unmatched to any gene: 8. CDR3 DNA: TGTGCCAGCAGCCCGCGGACAGGGGGAGGGAATGAGCAGTTCTTC. The encoded protein is CASSPRTGGGNEQFF. The full variable domain, with the rest looked up from reference TRBV7-3 and TRBJ2-1, is GAGVSQTPSNKVTEKGKYVELRCDPISGHTALYWYRQSLGQGPEFLIYFQGTGAADDSGLPNDRFFAVRPEGSVSTLKIQRTERGDSAVYLCASSPRTGGGNEQFFGPGTRLTVL.

This clonotype was seen at least ten times. The V call is TRBV5-1, the J call TRBJ2-1; no firm D call. CDR3 size: 13 residues. Trimming removed 1 base at V and 6 bases at J, with 8 bases between. Germline loops: CDR1 SGHRS, CDR2 YFSETQ. CDR3 nucleotide sequence: TGCGCCAGCAGCTTGCAAGGGTTCAATGAGCAGTTCTTC. Translated, it gives CASSLQGFNEQFF.

This clonotype was detected many times. The chain couples TRBV20-1 to TRBJ1-6, with D unresolved. V lost 2 bases and J lost 8, with 16 bases in between. The CDR3 is 15 amino acids. Germline CDR1 DFQATT, CDR2 SNEGSKA (reference sequence). The CDR3 sequence is CSARSARSEDSPLHF. The DNA for the CDR3 is TGCAGTGCTAGAAGTGCGCGGTCAGAAGATTCACCCCTCCACTTT.

This chain links TRBV7-2 with TRBJ2-7; D perhaps matches TRBD2 (5 bases). Trimming cost V 0 bases and J 0 bases, with 9 bases left between them. From germline, CDR1 is SGHTA and CDR2 FQGNSA. CDR3 length equals 15 residues. In nucleotides, the CDR3 is TGTGCCAGCAGCTTAGCGGGAGTCCTCTCCTACGAGCAGTACTTC. This encodes CASSLAGVLSYEQYF.

This clonotype appeared many times. This chain links TRBV10-3 with TRBJ1-1; D not certain. The germline V gene encodes CDR1 ENHRY and CDR2 SYGVKD. Trimming took 0 bases from V and 1 from J, leaving 6 bases between them. This CDR3 contains 14 residues. DNA of the CDR3: TGTGCCATCAGTGAGTCGACGAGGAACACTGAAGCTTTCTTT. This translates into CAISESTRNTEAFF.

At least ten counts were recorded for this clonotype. The rearrangement joins TRBV9 to TRBJ1-1; 8 bases align to TRBD1. The CDR3 is 14 amino acids. Germline CDR1 reads SGDLS; CDR2 reads YYNGEE. Losses at the gene ends were 3 bases for V and 2 bases for J; bases not matched to a gene: 3. The CDR3 DNA is TGTGCCAGCAGCGCTCAGGGGGCCAACACTGAAGCTTTCTTT. Residues: CASSAQGANTEAFF.

This clonotype was recorded many times. This rearrangement joins TRBV20-1 to TRBJ2-1, with D possibly TRBD2 on 5 matching bases. Germline CDR1 is DFQATT and CDR2 is SNEGSKA (reference sequence). This CDR3 region has 15 residues. V lost 3 bases to trimming and J lost 8 bases, with 20 bases between them. The CDR3 protein is CSASEDARAGDEQFF. CDR3 DNA: TGCAGTGCTAGCGAGGACGCCAGAGCCGGGGATGAGCAGTTCTTC.

J is TRBJ2-6 and V is TRBV18; D possibly corresponds to TRBD1 (6 bases). The V and J ends lost 1 base and 1 base respectively, with 8 bases between them. CDR1 and CDR2 from the germline V gene are KGHSH and LQKENI. The CDR3 is made up of 16 amino acids. This chain's CDR3 is CASSPRQVSGANVLTF. The CDR3 nucleotides are TGTGCCAGCTCACCACGACAGGTATCTGGGGCCAACGTCCTGACTTTC.

In its sample, this clonotype was seen many times. The chain carries TRBV7-2 and TRBJ1-4; TRBD1 matches 9 bases. Germline-derived CDR1 and CDR2 are SGHTA and FQGNSA. This CDR3 has 17 amino acids. J gave up 5 bases and V 0 bases, and 7 bases lay outside the gene matches. The chain's CDR3 is CASSLANSGTGNEKLFF. In DNA form, the CDR3 reads TGTGCCAGCAGCTTAGCCAATTCCGGGACAGGGAATGAAAAACTGTTTTTT.

This clonotype was observed a few times. The CDR3 DNA reads as TGTGCCAGCAGTTCTGGACAGGTTCATCAGCCCCAGCATTTT. It is translated as CASSSGQVHQPQHF. The chain has TRBV6-6 and TRBJ1-5; 7 nucleotides match TRBD1. Losses at the gene ends were 4 bases for V and 5 bases for J; bases not matched to a gene: 5. CDR1 and CDR2 (germline): MNHNY, SVGAGI (reference sequence). This CDR3 region has 14 residues.

This clonotype showed up many times. The chain couples TRBV5-4 to TRBJ2-3; TRBD1 agrees at 12 bases. This CDR3 has 17 residues. V was pared by 4 bases and J by 1 base, with 7 bases of the junction left unmatched. Germline assignment: CDR1 SGHNT and CDR2 YYREEE (reference sequence). The CDR3 nucleotides are TGTGCCAGCAGCCCGGGACAGGGGGCGCAGGGCACAGATACGCAGTATTTT. This codes for CASSPGQGAQGTDTQYF.

The chain links TRBV29-1 to TRBJ2-7, with D perhaps matching TRBD2 (6 bases). The ends were cut back, 7 bases at V and 3 bases at J, with 16 bases in the middle. CDR3 length: 13 amino acids. Germline values: CDR1 SQVTM, CDR2 ANQGSEA. CDR3 region: CSGGDRASYEQYF. As DNA, the CDR3 is TGCAGCGGCGGGGACCGCGCCAGCTACGAGCAGTACTTC.

This clonotype has a count of ten or more. V is TRBV20-1 and J is TRBJ2-2, with 7 bases aligning to TRBD2. The CDR3 runs 15 residues. Germline V CDR1 and CDR2: DFQATT, SNEGSKA (reference sequence). V shed 3 bases, J shed 2 bases, and the junction held 6 bases outside the gene matches. The CDR3 reads CSASARGSNTGELFF. The CDR3 DNA reads as TGCAGTGCTAGCGCGCGGGGGTCCAACACCGGGGAGCTGTTTTTT.

At least ten counts were recorded for this clonotype. This sequence joins TRBV6-7 and TRBJ2-1, with a possible D match to TRBD2 (5 bases). TRBV6-7 is designated an ORF whose function remains uncertain. The V and J ends lost 4 bases and 6 bases respectively, with 16 bases between them. The CDR3 consists of 15 residues. CDR3 sequence reads: CASSWKRSMGNEQFF. CDR3 nucleotides: TGTGCCAGCAGTTGGAAGCGGTCTATGGGCAATGAGCAGTTCTTC.

This clonotype occurred many times. The CDR3 DNA reads TGCAGTGCTGAACGACTAGCGGGATCCACCGGGGAGCTGTTTTTT. It specifies CSAERLAGSTGELFF. This chain uses TRBV20-1 with TRBJ2-2, with 11 bases that match TRBD2. The CDR3 is made up of 15 amino acids. After removal of 5 bases from V and 4 bases from J, the junction contained 6 bases not matched to a gene. Looked up from germline, CDR1 is DFQATT and CDR2 is SNEGSKA (reference sequence).

In DNA, the CDR3 is TGTGCCAGCAGCACCCTGACAGGGTCCTCCTACGAGCAGTACTTC. Translating gives CASSTLTGSSYEQYF. The rearrangement links TRBV5-5 to TRBJ2-7; 7 positions agree with TRBD1. The CDR3 is 15 amino acids. Germline V lookup: CDR1 SGHKS, CDR2 YYEKEE (reference sequence). V gave up 4 bases and J gave up 0 bases; unmatched junction bases: 7.

This clonotype came up many times. The chain combines TRBV5-1 with TRBJ1-6; D ambiguous. The CDR3 extends over 16 amino acids. Looked up from germline, CDR1 is SGHRS and CDR2 is YFSETQ. Trimming left V 0 bases short and J 5 bases short, with 12 bases between. This chain's CDR3 is CASSLVVGGDNSPLHF. Here the CDR3 DNA reads TGCGCCAGCAGCTTGGTAGTAGGAGGAGATAATTCACCCCTCCACTTT.

This chain links TRBV20-1 with TRBJ2-5; 7 nucleotides align to TRBD1. The germline V gene encodes CDR1 DFQATT and CDR2 SNEGSKA (reference sequence). The trim removed 0 bases at V and 5 bases at J, leaving 6 bases unmatched. This CDR3 region has 14 residues. CDR3 amino acids: CSARDDREWETQYF. DNA of the CDR3: TGCAGTGCTAGAGACGACAGGGAATGGGAGACCCAGTACTTC.

This clonotype was recorded many times. V is TRBV12-3 or TRBV12-4 and J is TRBJ1-2; 8 bases align to TRBD1. V shed 0 bases and J 8 bases; nucleotides not matched to a gene: 5. The CDR3 consists of 14 residues. CDR3 protein: CASSLAVGTGGYTF. The DNA of the CDR3 is TGTGCCAGCAGTTTAGCCGTGGGGACAGGCGGCTACACCTTC.